Listed below are T cell receptor beta chains from one sample, sequenced in a study of cytomegalovirus exposure and HLA in healthy donors. The protocol was immunoSEQ multiplex PCR, while the TCRdb copy is restricted to in-frame clones and leaves out a portion. This repertoire shows under 150,000 clones, about 72% found once; its top ten account for 2.1%. The specimen sequenced was PBMCs. Every receptor here comes from a man aged 40-49 years in good health and CMV-seronegative. CDR3s include the opening cysteine and the closing phenylalanine or tryptophan. A D gene is named only where the DNA matches it firmly. Clone size is given for some rows only: seen once, a few or many times, or a class if the clone is expanded.

cdr3_nt cdr3_aa d_call j_call v_call clone_size cdr3_length
TGTGCCAGCACCCGATCAACAGGGGGCGCGCGGGGCTACACCTTC CASTRSTGGARGYTF TRBD1 TRBJ1-2 TRBV28 NA 15
TGTGCCAGCAGCGGGATGACAGGGGGCGCGGATGGCTACACCTTC CASSGMTGGADGYTF TRBD1 TRBJ1-2 TRBV6-1 few 15
TGTGCCAGCAGCTCAAGACAGGGGTTCAACGGTGACTATGGCTACACCTTC CASSSRQGFNGDYGYTF TRBD1 TRBJ1-2 TRBV7-2 NA 17
TGTGCCAGCACTACTACTAGCGGGGGGTCCTACAATGAGCAGTTCTTC CASTTTSGGSYNEQFF TRBD2 TRBJ2-1 TRBV9 NA 16
TGTGCCTGGAGTGGGGACTCCTTTACCCTTTATAATTCACCCCTCCACTTT CAWSGDSFTLYNSPLHF NA TRBJ1-6 TRBV30 NA 17
TGTGCCAGCAGCCCCCGGACTGAGAACTATGGCTACACCTTC CASSPRTENYGYTF NA TRBJ1-2 TRBV13 NA 14
TGTGCCAGTAGCCCGGGACAACCTAGCAATCAGCCCCAGCATTTT CASSPGQPSNQPQHF NA TRBJ1-5 TRBV19 NA 15
TGTGCCAGCAGTTTTTCGGAGGTGGATGGCTACACCTTC CASSFSEVDGYTF NA TRBJ1-2 TRBV27 NA 13
TGTGCCAGTAGTACGACTAGCGGGGGGCCGTCCGAGCAGTACTTC CASSTTSGGPSEQYF TRBD2 TRBJ2-7 TRBV19 NA 15
TGTGCCTGGATGAAAGGGGAGAACACTGAAGCTTTCTTT CAWMKGENTEAFF NA TRBJ1-1 TRBV30 once 13
TGTGCCAGCAGCTTCGGCAGGGCTAACAATGAGCAGTTCTTC CASSFGRANNEQFF NA TRBJ2-1 TRBV7-2 NA 14
TGTGCCAGTGCGGAGCGGTACAATGAGCAGTTCTTC CASAERYNEQFF NA TRBJ2-1 TRBV7-9 NA 12
TGTGCCTGGAGTAGGGCAGCTAGCAGCTACGAGCAGTACTTC CAWSRAASSYEQYF NA TRBJ2-7 TRBV30 NA 14
TGTGCCACCAGCAGGGGACAGGAGCAGTTCTTC CATSRGQEQFF TRBD1 TRBJ2-1 TRBV15 NA 11
TGTGCCAGCAGCGCCCTAATTTCCCCCTATGGCTACACCTTC CASSALISPYGYTF NA TRBJ1-2 TRBV11-2 NA 14
TGTGCCAGCCCAGGGGACCCGAACACTGAAGCTTTCTTT CASPGDPNTEAFF NA TRBJ1-1 TRBV6-1 NA 13
TGTGCCAGCAGTCCTGGACTGTTCCCCTACAATGAGCAGTTCTTC CASSPGLFPYNEQFF NA TRBJ2-1 TRBV9 NA 15
TGTGCCAGCGCTTCCCGGGTGGGACAGGGACAAGAGACCCAGTACTTC CASASRVGQGQETQYF TRBD1 TRBJ2-5 TRBV27 NA 16
TGTGCCAGCAGGACCGCGGGACAGGGGCTCGAGCAGTACTTC CASRTAGQGLEQYF TRBD1 TRBJ2-7 TRBV5-6 NA 14
TGTGCCAGCAGCTGGGCAGTGGGGGGGCGTCTTTATAATTCACCCCTCCACTTT CASSWAVGGRLYNSPLHF NA TRBJ1-6 TRBV7-2 NA 18
TGTGCCAGTAGTATAATCGCAGGGGCCGGGGAGCTGTTTTTT CASSIIAGAGELFF NA TRBJ2-2 TRBV19 once 14
TGTGCCAGCAGCACGGGAGCCGCAGGGGAGACCCAGTACTTC CASSTGAAGETQYF NA TRBJ2-5 TRBV6-5 NA 14
TGTGCCAGCTCACCGCAGAAAAATCAGCCCCAGCATTTT CASSPQKNQPQHF NA TRBJ1-5 TRBV18 NA 13
TGCAGCGTTACCGGAGGGACAGGGGCCCCCGAGCAGTACTTC CSVTGGTGAPEQYF TRBD1 TRBJ2-7 TRBV29-1 NA 14
TGTGCCAGCAAACCCGGGGGCGGGGGCGGAAACTATGGCTACACCTTC CASKPGGGGGNYGYTF NA TRBJ1-2 TRBV5-4 NA 16
TGCAGCGTTACACGACAGGGCGAAGAGACCCAGTACTTC CSVTRQGEETQYF TRBD1 TRBJ2-5 TRBV29-1 NA 13
TGTGCCAGCAGCGGGATACAGGGGGCAGGCACTGAAGCTTTCTTT CASSGIQGAGTEAFF TRBD1 TRBJ1-1 TRBV5-4 NA 15
TGTGCCAGCAGCCCGGACAGGGCCTACGAGCAGTACTTC CASSPDRAYEQYF TRBD1 TRBJ2-7 TRBV7-9 NA 13
TGCGCCAGCAGCTTGGGGGATAGGGGAAATCGGCCCAACACCATATATTTT CASSLGDRGNRPNTIYF NA TRBJ1-3 TRBV5-1 NA 17
TGTGCCAGCAAATCTGGAGGGGTGAAGTACTTC CASKSGGVKYF NA TRBJ2-7 TRBV2 NA 11
TGTGCCAGCAGTCAAACGGGAGGGGGCGGTGGAAACACCATATATTTT CASSQTGGGGGNTIYF TRBD1 TRBJ1-3 TRBV5-4 NA 16
TGTGCCAGCAGCCCCGAGAGAGCGGACGGGTTGAACACTGAAGCTTTCTTT CASSPERADGLNTEAFF NA TRBJ1-1 TRBV9 NA 17
TGTGCCAGCAGCCTGACGGACAGGGCTGAAGCTTTCTTT CASSLTDRAEAFF TRBD1 TRBJ1-1 TRBV5-6 NA 13
TGTGCCAGCAGTCCGACGGGGAGCTCCTACAATGAGCAGTTCTTC CASSPTGSSYNEQFF NA TRBJ2-1 TRBV6-4 once 15
TGCGCCAGCAGCTTGGGCGGGACAGGGGTTCGCGATGAGCAGTTCTTC CASSLGGTGVRDEQFF TRBD1 TRBJ2-1 TRBV5-1 few 16
TGTGCCAGCAGCTTAACCCCAGGGATCAATCAGCCCCAGCATTTT CASSLTPGINQPQHF NA TRBJ1-5 TRBV7-8 NA 15
TGTGCCAGCAGCTCGGACATACCTAATGAAAAACTGTTTTTT CASSSDIPNEKLFF NA TRBJ1-4 TRBV7-9 NA 14
TGTGCCAGCAGCCCAGACGGAGCGGGGGCAGAGACCCAGTACTTC CASSPDGAGAETQYF TRBD2 TRBJ2-5 TRBV13 few 15
TGTGCCAGCAGTGAATTTGGGGCAGAAGAAGCTTTCTTT CASSEFGAEEAFF NA TRBJ1-1 TRBV25-1 NA 13
TGCGCCAGCAGCCATCCCCCCCATCGGACAGGACTTGCAACTAATGAAAAACTGTTTTTT CASSHPPHRTGLATNEKLFF TRBD1 TRBJ1-4 TRBV4-1 few 20
TGTGCCATCGGAAGTTCCGTTCCGGGACAGGTGGCAGATACGCAGTATTTT CAIGSSVPGQVADTQYF TRBD1 TRBJ2-3 TRBV10-3 few 17